The clone carrying this T cell receptor beta chain was counted at least ten times. Its specificity is not known. This entry is derived from a study of T cell repertoires in cytomegalovirus infection. Overall study context: CMV infection together with matching HLA type was indicated by public TCR beta signatures.

TCRdb processed the reads anew with MiXCR; each CDR3 protein has one entry. The table shows 290,000 or so distinct CDR3 sequences, with roughly 24% occurring only once. Study findings and constraints: People with CMV and the relevant HLA were identified by cumulative public TCR beta family frequency. HLA-C-restricted, CMV-specific TCR beta clonotypes were dominant ex vivo.

Germline V gene sequence: CDR1 SGHTA, CDR2 FQGTGA. V lost 2 bases and J 0 bases, leaving 20 bases between the germline ends. There are 20 residues in the CDR3. Sequences were obtained from PBMCs. The clonotype comes from a human donor in good health (CMV status not recorded). Some clones in this sample may be carry-over from other donors' samples. The chain employs TRBV7-3 and TRBJ2-6; D tentatively fits TRBD1 or TRBD2 (5 bases each). CDR3 sequence: CASSLAQGRIESSGANVLTF. The CDR3 nucleotides read TGTGCCAGCAGCTTAGCCCAGGGACGGATTGAAAGCTCTGGGGCCAACGTCCTGACTTTC.